One sample yielded the 20 T cell receptor beta chains listed below, sequenced in a study of shared clonotypes between healthy human individuals. Generated by immunoSEQ multiplex PCR, the TCRdb table keeps only in-frame clones and is missing some. The sample has 2 million to 2.5 million clones, 90% to 96% seen once. The sequenced sample was naive CD4+ T cells sorted from blood. Indicated subset: CD45RA+ positively selected. The receptor source for this set is a man between 18 and 35 years old in good health.

This rearrangement joins TRBV2 to TRBJ2-4; the D gene is possibly TRBD1 (5 bases). V lost 4 bases and J lost 2, with 12 bases in between. The CDR3 covers 15 residues. The germline V gene has CDR1 SNHLY and CDR2 FYNNEI. The CDR3 DNA reads TGTGCCAGCAGTGGACAGACGACTTCCAAAAACATTCAGTACTTC. Encoded protein: CASSGQTTSKNIQYF.

The chain is built from TRBV10-3 and TRBJ2-5, with D perhaps matching TRBD2 (6 bases). The V end lost 6 bases, the J end lost 0 bases, and 8 bases lay between the germline ends. The length of the CDR3 is 13 residues. The germline gives CDR1 ENHRY, CDR2 SYGVKD. The CDR3 DNA is TGTGCCATCAGAGGCGGGAACCAAGAGACCCAGTACTTC. As protein: CAIRGGNQETQYF.

This chain links TRBV7-2 with TRBJ2-2; no clear D. The V and J ends lost 5 bases and 1 base respectively, with 8 bases between them. This CDR3 comprises 14 residues. Germline loops: CDR1 SGHTA, CDR2 FQGNSA. For the CDR3, the DNA is TGTGCCAGCAGCCCCGACCAGAACACCGGGGAGCTGTTTTTT. Translating it yields CASSPDQNTGELFF.

This chain joins TRBV5-6 and TRBJ1-4, with a possible D match to TRBD1 (6 bases). The CDR3 has 15 residues. CDR1 and CDR2 from the germline V gene are SGHDT and YYEEEE. Trimming left V 3 bases short and J 7 bases short, with 16 bases between. CDR3 protein: CASSSNPGHPEKLFF. CDR3 in DNA: TGTGCCAGCAGCTCCAACCCGGGACATCCTGAAAAACTGTTTTTT.

The chain is built from TRBV5-1 and TRBJ2-2; the match to TRBD2 covers 9 bases. Trimming took 1 base from V and 4 from J; bases not matched to a gene: 8. The CDR3 consists of 17 residues. CDR1 SGHRS and CDR2 YFSETQ come from the germline V gene. This chain's CDR3 is CASSLFPSGVGTGELFF. The CDR3 coding sequence is TGCGCCAGCAGCTTGTTTCCTAGCGGGGTTGGCACCGGGGAGCTGTTTTTT.

The gene calls are TRBV4-1 and TRBJ2-5, with 10 bases matching TRBD2. V was pared by 0 bases and J by 5 bases, with 9 bases of the junction left unmatched. Germline V gene lookup returns CDR1 MGHRA and CDR2 YSYEKL. This CDR3 has 17 amino acids. In DNA, the CDR3 is TGCGCCAGCAGCCAAGATTTCTTTAGCGGGGGGACGGAGACCCAGTACTTC. This sequence encodes CASSQDFFSGGTETQYF.

The V gene is TRBV7-2, the J gene TRBJ2-7; maybe TRBD2 (6 bases). The CDR3 is 16 amino acids. Germline CDR1 and CDR2: SGHTA and FQGNSA. V was clipped by 1 base and J by 2 bases, with 15 bases between them. CDR3 amino acids: CASSLGWGEATYEQYF. In nucleotides, the CDR3 is TGTGCCAGCAGCTTAGGTTGGGGGGAGGCGACCTACGAGCAGTACTTC.

Notes on this clone: This sample also contains other DNA sequences that code for the same CDR3. This chain connects TRBV30 to TRBJ2-7; either TRBD1 or TRBD2 may supply D (5 bases each). V was shortened by 5 bases and J by 0 bases, with 8 bases between the two germline ends. Germline CDR1 and CDR2: GTSNPN and SVGIG (reference sequence). The CDR3 extends over 12 amino acids. CDR3 protein: CAWGGNSYEQYF. The CDR3 DNA is TGTGCCTGGGGGGGTAACTCCTACGAGCAGTACTTC. Drawing the rest from reference TRBV30 and TRBJ2-7, the complete variable domain is SQTIHQWPATLVQPVGSPLSLECTVEGTSNPNLYWYRQAAGRGLQLLFYSVGIGQISSEVPQNLSASRPQDRQFILSSKKLLLSDSGFYLCAWGGNSYEQYFGPGTRLTVT.

The rearrangement links TRBV9 to TRBJ2-5; D is unresolved. Germline assignment: CDR1 SGDLS and CDR2 YYNGEE. This CDR3 comprises 16 residues. V lost 2 bases and J lost 1, with 15 bases in between. The CDR3 spells CASSVAAGVGQETQYF. DNA of the CDR3: TGTGCCAGCAGCGTGGCGGCAGGAGTGGGCCAAGAGACCCAGTACTTC.

The gene calls are TRBV7-9 and TRBJ1-2, with a possible D match to TRBD1 (5 bases). V lost 7 bases and J lost 2, with 17 bases in between. Germline lookup yields CDR1 SEHNR and CDR2 FQNEAQ (reference sequence). CDR3 length: 15 amino acids. The CDR3 loop reads CASTSFGAGNYGYTF. The CDR3 DNA is TGTGCCAGCACCTCGTTCGGGGCCGGGAACTATGGCTACACCTTC.

J is TRBJ2-6 and V is TRBV30; no clear D gene. Trimming left V 7 bases short and J 9 bases short, with 16 bases between. The CDR3 has 13 residues. Per the germline V gene, CDR1 is GTSNPN and CDR2 is SVGIG (reference sequence). The CDR3 DNA reads TGTGCCTACGGCCCACAAGGTGTCAACGTCCTGACTTTC. Protein product: CAYGPQGVNVLTF. Supplemented by reference TRBV30 and TRBJ2-6, the full variable domain reads SQTIHQWPATLVQPVGSPLSLECTVEGTSNPNLYWYRQAAGRGLQLLFYSVGIGQISSEVPQNLSASRPQDRQFILSSKKLLLSDSGFYLCAYGPQGVNVLTFGAGSRLTVL.

The chain is built from TRBV5-1 and TRBJ2-5, with TRBD2 matching 11 bases. J lost 5 bases, V lost 2 bases, and 5 bases had no gene match. Germline lookup yields CDR1 SGHRS and CDR2 YFSETQ. This CDR3 comprises 15 residues. CDR3 in DNA: TGCGCCAGCAGCTTACTAGCGGGGGTCGCCGAGACCCAGTACTTC. This codes for CASSLLAGVAETQYF.

This chain connects TRBV4-1 to TRBJ1-2; TRBD1 matches 7 bases. V shed 3 bases, J shed 0 bases, and the junction held 7 bases outside the gene matches. The germline CDR1 and CDR2 sequences are MGHRA and YSYEKL. CDR3 length: 16 residues. The CDR3 sequence: CASSQVTGDPNYGYTF. The CDR3 DNA follows: TGCGCCAGCAGCCAGGTAACAGGGGATCCTAACTATGGCTACACCTTC.

V and J are TRBV5-8 and TRBJ2-5; a weak D match, TRBD1 (5 bases). Germline V gene lookup returns CDR1 SGHTS and CDR2 YDEGEE. The CDR3 has 16 amino acids. V was clipped by 1 base and J by 2 bases, with 15 bases between them. CDR3 amino acids: CASSLLGLTVQETQYF. As DNA, the CDR3 is TGTGCCAGCAGCTTGTTGGGGCTGACAGTGCAAGAGACCCAGTACTTC.

This clone has only one observation. The CDR3: CARTPVNEQFF. CDR3 nucleotides: TGTGCCAGGACCCCAGTCAATGAGCAGTTCTTC. The genes are TRBV21-1 and TRBJ2-1. TRBV21-1 is described as a pseudogene. This CDR3 is built from 11 residues.

The rearrangement links TRBV2 to TRBJ1-4, with 11 bases matching TRBD1. The CDR3 extends over 15 amino acids. Trimming took 7 bases from V and 8 from J; bases not matched to a gene: 9. Germline-derived CDR1 and CDR2 are SNHLY and FYNNEI. Here the CDR3 reads CASKGQGVFGEKLFF. In DNA form, the CDR3 reads TGTGCCAGCAAGGGACAGGGGGTCTTTGGCGAAAAACTGTTTTTT.

V usage is TRBV6-5 and J usage is TRBJ1-1, with TRBD1 as a possible D gene (6 bases). The CDR3 covers 14 residues. The V gene lost 7 bases and the J gene lost 0 bases, with 12 bases spanning the gap. From germline, CDR1 is MNHEY and CDR2 SVGAGI. The CDR3: CASTRDTLNTEAFF. The CDR3 DNA reads TGTGCCAGCACTAGGGACACTTTGAACACTGAAGCTTTCTTT.

CDR3 DNA: TGCGCCAGCAGCCCGGGACACCGGGGTGAAGCTTTCTTT. Protein: CASSPGHRGEAFF. The chain joins TRBV5-1 to TRBJ1-1, with D maybe TRBD1 (6 bases). CDR3 length equals 13 residues. Germline V gene lookup returns CDR1 SGHRS and CDR2 YFSETQ. The germline V and J ends were trimmed by 4 bases and 7 bases, with 14 bases remaining between them.

The count of this clone is one. V is TRBV25-1 and J is TRBJ2-5; D is possibly TRBD1 or TRBD2 (5 bases each). Germline V gene data show CDR1 as MGHDK and CDR2 as SYGVNS. Trimming took off 3 bases at V and 4 bases at J, with 9 bases between the two ends. The CDR3 sequence is 13 residues long. In DNA, the CDR3 is TGTGCCAGCAGTGAGGGGGTGGGAGAGACCCAGTACTTC. Residues: CASSEGVGETQYF.

The V gene is TRBV7-9, the J gene TRBJ2-1; 10 bases are shared with TRBD2. Germline V gene data show CDR1 as SEHNR and CDR2 as FQNEAQ (reference sequence). With 5 bases clipped from V and 0 bases from J, the junction kept 4 bases outside the gene matches. The CDR3 runs to 16 residues. CDR3 sequence reads: CASSTVAGGSYNEQFF. CDR3 DNA: TGTGCCAGCAGCACAGTAGCGGGGGGCTCCTACAATGAGCAGTTCTTC.